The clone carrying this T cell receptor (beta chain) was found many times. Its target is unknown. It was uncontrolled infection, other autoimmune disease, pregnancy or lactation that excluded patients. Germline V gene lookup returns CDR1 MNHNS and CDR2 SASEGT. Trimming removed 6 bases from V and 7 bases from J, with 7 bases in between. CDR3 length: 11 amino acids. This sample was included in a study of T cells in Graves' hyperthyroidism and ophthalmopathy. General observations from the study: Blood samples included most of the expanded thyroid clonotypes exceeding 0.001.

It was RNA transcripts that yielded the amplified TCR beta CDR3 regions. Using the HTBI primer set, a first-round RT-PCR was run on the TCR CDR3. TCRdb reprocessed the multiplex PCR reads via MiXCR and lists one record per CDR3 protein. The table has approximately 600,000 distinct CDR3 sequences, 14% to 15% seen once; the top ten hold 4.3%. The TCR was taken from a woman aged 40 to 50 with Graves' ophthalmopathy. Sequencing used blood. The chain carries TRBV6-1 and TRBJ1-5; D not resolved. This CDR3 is CASSGEQPQHF. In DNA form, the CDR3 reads TGTGCCAGCAGCGGAGAACAGCCCCAGCATTTT.